The T cell receptor (beta chain) under discussion was sequenced for a study of chemoradiotherapy in HPV16-positive cancers. Points from the study as a whole: HPV-responsive T-cell expansion during chemoradiotherapy was linked to improved recurrence-free survival in HPV16-positive patients. During treatment, candidate HPV-specific clones and E7-related motifs expanded in tumor.

Repeated repertoire sampling spanned the course of chemoradiotherapy. With respect to this clone: Its antigen is undetermined.

Clones were read by immunoSEQ multiplex PCR, and TCRdb kept only the in-frame ones, dropping some. The data contain fewer than 40,000 clones, 92% of them singletons. Germline CDR1 reads MGHDK; CDR2 reads SYGVNS. This CDR3 contains 16 residues. V was trimmed by 1 base and J by 2 bases, leaving 12 bases between them. V and J are TRBV25-1 and TRBJ1-3, with a tentative D call TRBD1 (5 bases). The specimen was blood, collected from a patient who underwent chemoradiotherapy. The origin of this receptor is a human donor with HPV-associated anogenital cancer. The chain's CDR3 is CASSEFPRGPGNTIYF. The CDR3, as DNA: TGTGCCAGCAGTGAATTTCCTCGGGGACCTGGAAACACCATATATTTT.